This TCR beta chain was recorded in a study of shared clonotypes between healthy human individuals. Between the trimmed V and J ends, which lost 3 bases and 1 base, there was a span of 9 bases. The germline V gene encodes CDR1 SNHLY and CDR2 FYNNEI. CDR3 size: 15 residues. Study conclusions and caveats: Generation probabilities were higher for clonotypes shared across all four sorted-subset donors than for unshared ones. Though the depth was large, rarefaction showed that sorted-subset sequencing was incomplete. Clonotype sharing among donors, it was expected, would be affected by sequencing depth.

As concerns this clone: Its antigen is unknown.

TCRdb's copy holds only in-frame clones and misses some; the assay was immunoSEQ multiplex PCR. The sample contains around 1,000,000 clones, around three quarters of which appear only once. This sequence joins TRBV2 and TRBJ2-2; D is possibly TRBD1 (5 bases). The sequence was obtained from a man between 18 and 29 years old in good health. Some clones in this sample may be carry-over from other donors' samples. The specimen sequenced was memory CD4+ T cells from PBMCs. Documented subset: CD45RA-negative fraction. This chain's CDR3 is CASSEGQMNTGELFF. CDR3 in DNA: TGTGCCAGCAGTGAGGGGCAGATGAACACCGGGGAGCTGTTTTTT.